This T cell receptor beta chain comes out of a study of blood T cell repertoires in COVID-19. As for the study in general: Samples representing acute and convalescent COVID-19 were sourced from the United States, Italy and Spain. PBMCs, B-cell-depleted T cells, or T cells were the source of the cDNA or gDNA that made up the material.

Authors' analysis steps: Reference gene primer amplification gave estimated nucleated cell counts. Clones were read by immunoSEQ multiplex PCR, and TCRdb kept only the in-frame ones, dropping some. V, J and clone size derive from that table, while D and trimming were established from the DNA sequence. The table includes fewer than 150,000 clones, roughly 86% detected once. CDR3 length: 14 amino acids. CDR1 SGHTA and CDR2 FQGNSA come from the germline V gene. Between the trimmed V and J ends, which lost 3 bases and 5 bases, there was a span of 12 bases. The chain uses TRBV7-2 and TRBJ2-3; maybe TRBD2 (6 bases). The sequencing input was peripheral blood. The origin of this receptor is a woman between 45 and 65 years old who had recovered from COVID-19. For the CDR3, the DNA is TGTGCCAGCAGCTTTAGAATGGGAGGAGATACGCAGTATTTT. As protein: CASSFRMGGDTQYF. The whole variable domain, remainder taken from reference TRBV7-2 and TRBJ2-3, is GAGVSQSPSNKVTEKGKDVELRCDPISGHTALYWYRQSLGQGLEFLIYFQGNSAPDKSGLPSDRFSAERTGGSVSTLTIQRTQQEDSAVYLCASSFRMGGDTQYFGPGTRLTVL.